This is a list of T cell receptor beta chains from one sample in a study of blood T cell repertoires in COVID-19. Profiled with immunoSEQ multiplex PCR; TCRdb holds only in-frame clones, not every one. Here the sample spans under 150,000 clones, around four fifths being singletons. Sample: peripheral blood. These receptors all come from a man older than 75 with active or convalescent COVID-19. CDR3s include the opening cysteine and the closing phenylalanine or tryptophan. D genes are given only for firm matches. Size tells how often a clone was seen (once, few, many) or the class of an expanded clone, and some rows leave it out.

abundance | j_gene | v_gene | d_gene | CDR3nt | CDR3aa
. | TRBJ1-4 | TRBV2 | . | TGTGCCAGCAGTGAACAGGGTGTATACGAAAAACTGTTTTTT | CASSEQGVYEKLFF
. | TRBJ2-3 | TRBV2 | TRBD1 | TGTGCCAGCAGAAAGGCGGACAGGGCAGATACGCAGTATTTT | CASRKADRADTQYF
. | TRBJ2-2 | TRBV5-1 | . | TGCGCCAGCAGCTTGGAAGCTACCGGGGAGCTGTTTTTT | CASSLEATGELFF
. | TRBJ1-5 | TRBV28 | . | TGTGCCAGCAGTTCAAGTGGGGGGGGAGGACTATTTGGCAATCAGCCCCAGCATTTT | CASSSSGGGGLFGNQPQHF
. | TRBJ2-7 | TRBV10-3 | TRBD2 | TGTGCCATCAGTGAGTCCGAGCGGGATTTATCCTACGAGCAGTACTTC | CAISESERDLSYEQYF
. | TRBJ1-1 | TRBV10-3 | TRBD1 | TGTGCCATCAGTGAGTTAGGGCCACAGGGGGGGACTGAAGCTTTCTTT | CAISELGPQGGTEAFF
. | TRBJ1-6 | TRBV7-8 | . | TGTGCCAGCAGCATGCGAACGGGAGCCCTCTATAATTCACCCCTCCACTTT | CASSMRTGALYNSPLHF
. | TRBJ1-2 | TRBV7-2 | . | TGTGCCAGCAGCTTAGGGGGAGCACGGGGCTACACCTTC | CASSLGGARGYTF
. | TRBJ2-5 | TRBV5-1 | TRBD2 | TGCGCCAGCACGGTAGCGGGGCGTGAAGAGACCCAGTACTTC | CASTVAGREETQYF
. | TRBJ2-2 | TRBV11-3 | . | TGTGCCAGCAGCTTGTTAGGGGGCGGGGAGCTGTTTTTT | CASSLLGGGELFF
. | TRBJ1-3 | TRBV14 | . | TGTGCCAGCAGCCGTACAAACTCTGGAAACACCATATATTTT | CASSRTNSGNTIYF
. | TRBJ1-5 | TRBV7-9 | TRBD1 | TGTGCCAGCAGCGGGTTCGGGACAGGGCACCAGCATTTT | CASSGFGTGHQHF
. | TRBJ1-4 | TRBV6-6 | . | TGTGCCAGCAGAAAATCCGAGAAGGGGGGGGAAAAACTGTTTTTT | CASRKSEKGGEKLFF
. | TRBJ2-7 | TRBV5-1 | . | TGCGCCAGCAGCTTCGTACCAGGGAACGAGCAGTACTTC | CASSFVPGNEQYF
. | TRBJ1-1 | TRBV29-1 | . | TGCAGCGTTTGCCGGGATCTGAACACTGAAGCTTTCTTT | CSVCRDLNTEAFF
. | TRBJ2-1 | TRBV6-5 | . | TGTGCCAGCAGTTGGGTCCGGAGCGTTCAACGGCAGTTCTTC | CASSWVRSVQRQFF
. | TRBJ2-1 | TRBV5-1 | . | TGCGCCAGCAATAGGGCGGACAGTTCCTACAATGAACAGTTCTTC | CASNRADSSYNEQFF
. | TRBJ1-5 | TRBV19 | TRBD1 | TGTGCCAGTAGTCCCCGACAGGGATGGGGCAATCAGCCCCAGCATTTT | CASSPRQGWGNQPQHF
. | TRBJ2-1 | TRBV7-9 | TRBD1 | TGTGCCAGCAGCGCCCGACAGGGTTGGGTCGCCTACAATGAGCAGTTCTTC | CASSARQGWVAYNEQFF
. | TRBJ1-4 | TRBV7-2 | TRBD1 | TGTGCCAGCAGCGAGTTCGGGACAGGGGGTAATGAAAAACTGTTTTTT | CASSEFGTGGNEKLFF
once | TRBJ1-2 | TRBV19 | TRBD1 | TGTGCCAGTAGTACCCGCGGGCAGGGGGCTAACTATGGCTACACCTTC | CASSTRGQGANYGYTF
. | TRBJ2-3 | TRBV9 | . | TGTGCCAGCAGCGTAGATCTCCTCACAGATACGCAGTATTTT | CASSVDLLTDTQYF
. | TRBJ1-5 | TRBV19 | TRBD1 | TGTGCCAGTAGTATTGACAGGGCAGGTCAGCCCCAGCATTTT | CASSIDRAGQPQHF
. | TRBJ1-2 | TRBV6-5 | TRBD1 | TGTGCCAGCAGTTTTACGACAGGGGAAGGCTATGGCTACACCTTC | CASSFTTGEGYGYTF
. | TRBJ1-5 | TRBV6-5 | . | TGTGCCAGCAGTTACTCGAGTTCAGGGTACCAGCCCCAGCATTTT | CASSYSSSGYQPQHF
. | TRBJ1-3 | TRBV4-3 | TRBD1 | TGCGCCAGCAGCCATGTAGGACAGGGCGGCACTGGAAACACCATATATTTT | CASSHVGQGGTGNTIYF
. | TRBJ1-2 | TRBV3-1/TRBV3-2 | . | TGTGCCAGCAGCCAAGTATGGGCCGCTTCTAACTATGGCTACACCTTC | CASSQVWAASNYGYTF
. | TRBJ2-7 | TRBV5-4 | TRBD2 | TGTGCCAGCAGCTTGTCGGCGGGGGAGCACGAGCAGTACTTC | CASSLSAGEHEQYF
. | TRBJ2-3 | TRBV10-3 | TRBD2 | TGTGCCATCAGTGGAAATGAGCGGGGGGTAAGCACAGATACGCAGTATTTT | CAISGNERGVSTDTQYF
. | TRBJ1-2 | TRBV30 | TRBD1 | TGTGCCTGGAGTGGGTGGACAGGGAGGAATGGGAACTATGGCTACACCTTC | CAWSGWTGRNGNYGYTF
. | TRBJ2-7 | TRBV28 | . | TGTGCCAGCAGCTTTTCAGGGGTTTCCGGCGAGCAGTACTTC | CASSFSGVSGEQYF
. | TRBJ2-7 | TRBV6-5 | . | TGTGCCAGCAGATCCCAGGGCTCCCGCTACGAGCAGTACTTC | CASRSQGSRYEQYF
. | TRBJ2-1 | TRBV10-2 | TRBD2 | TGCGCCAGCAGGACCGGGACTAGCGTCTACAATGAGCAGTTCTTC | CASRTGTSVYNEQFF
. | TRBJ2-1 | TRBV3-1/TRBV3-2 | TRBD2 | TGTGCCAGCAGCCAAGGGGAAGGGACTAGGTCTGAGCAGTTCTTC | CASSQGEGTRSEQFF
few | TRBJ1-2 | TRBV20-1 | . | TGCAGTGGCGAGTTCAACTATGGCTACACCTTC | CSGEFNYGYTF
. | TRBJ1-5 | TRBV7-9 | TRBD1 | TGTGCCAGCAGCTTGGACAGGCGGGGCAATCAGCCCCAGCATTTT | CASSLDRRGNQPQHF
. | TRBJ1-4 | TRBV4-3 | . | TGCGCCAGCAGCCAAGACCCGGCCTGGGGCGGGGTGTTTTTT | CASSQDPAWGGVFF
. | TRBJ2-4 | TRBV6-2/TRBV6-3 | . | TGTGCCAGCAGCCCACGCGAACCTCTAGCCAAAAACATTCAGTACTTC | CASSPREPLAKNIQYF
. | TRBJ2-2 | TRBV21-1 | . | TGTGCCAGCAGCAAAAGCGGGAATTCCGGGGAGCTGTTTTTT | CASSKSGNSGELFF
. | TRBJ2-7 | TRBV4-2 | . | TGTGCCAGCAGCCAAGATTCGGCCGGGATTTACGAGCAGTACTTC | CASSQDSAGIYEQYF
. | TRBJ1-5 | TRBV2 | TRBD1 | TGTGCCAGCAGCGCCGACAGGGACGGTCAGCCCCAGCATTTT | CASSADRDGQPQHF
once | TRBJ2-5 | TRBV18 | TRBD2 | TGTGCCAGCTCACCACCGCTAGCGGGAAACCAAGAGACCCAGTACTTC | CASSPPLAGNQETQYF
once | TRBJ1-1 | TRBV6-2/TRBV6-3 | . | TGTGCCAGCAGTTACGATACAGTAGGGGTTCGGACTGAAGCTTTCTTT | CASSYDTVGVRTEAFF
. | TRBJ1-2 | TRBV16 | . | TGTGCCAGCAGCCAATTAACGGGGGGATACTATGGCTACACCTTC | CASSQLTGGYYGYTF
. | TRBJ1-2 | TRBV18 | . | TGTGCCAGCTCACCAATTCAGGGGAGCGCTAACTATGGCTACACCTTC | CASSPIQGSANYGYTF
. | TRBJ2-1 | TRBV24-1 | TRBD2 | TGTGCCACCAGTGATCCGAGGACTAGCGGGGGACTACAGGGCTACAATGAGCAGTTCTTC | CATSDPRTSGGLQGYNEQFF
. | TRBJ2-1 | TRBV7-2 | TRBD1 | TGTGCCAGCAGCGTGGGCCCCCCCGCAGGGGGCTCCGGTGAGCAGTTCTTC | CASSVGPPAGGSGEQFF
. | TRBJ2-5 | TRBV19 | TRBD1 | TGTGCCAGTAGTCTCGATACTACAGGGGAGGAGACCCAGTACTTC | CASSLDTTGEETQYF